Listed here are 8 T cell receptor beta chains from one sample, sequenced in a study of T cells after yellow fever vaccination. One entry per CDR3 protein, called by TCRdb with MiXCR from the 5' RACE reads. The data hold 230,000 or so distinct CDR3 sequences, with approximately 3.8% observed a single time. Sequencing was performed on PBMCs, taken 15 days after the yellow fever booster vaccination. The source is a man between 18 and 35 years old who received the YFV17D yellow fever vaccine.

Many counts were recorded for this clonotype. The CDR3 here is CASSYPPLVPQYF. For the CDR3, the DNA is TGTGCCAGCAGCTACCCCCCGCTGGTACCTCAGTACTTC. V is TRBV7-2 and J is TRBJ2-4; D remains ambiguous. V was shortened by 4 bases and J by 12 bases, with 16 bases between the two germline ends. CDR1 is SGHTA and CDR2 is FQGNSA in the germline V gene. The CDR3 spans 13 residues.

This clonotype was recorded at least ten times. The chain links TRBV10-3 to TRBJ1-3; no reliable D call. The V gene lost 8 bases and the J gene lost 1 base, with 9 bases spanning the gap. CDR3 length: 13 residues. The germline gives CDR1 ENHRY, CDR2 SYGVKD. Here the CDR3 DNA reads TGTGCCATCGTTGCGGGTTCTGGAAACACCATATATTTT. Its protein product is CAIVAGSGNTIYF.

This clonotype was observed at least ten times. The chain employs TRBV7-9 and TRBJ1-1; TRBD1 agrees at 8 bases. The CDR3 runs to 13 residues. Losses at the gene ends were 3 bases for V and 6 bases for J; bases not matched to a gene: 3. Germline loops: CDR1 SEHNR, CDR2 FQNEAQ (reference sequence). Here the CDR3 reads CASSFAGGPEAFF. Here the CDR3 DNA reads TGTGCCAGCAGCTTTGCAGGGGGCCCTGAAGCTTTCTTT.

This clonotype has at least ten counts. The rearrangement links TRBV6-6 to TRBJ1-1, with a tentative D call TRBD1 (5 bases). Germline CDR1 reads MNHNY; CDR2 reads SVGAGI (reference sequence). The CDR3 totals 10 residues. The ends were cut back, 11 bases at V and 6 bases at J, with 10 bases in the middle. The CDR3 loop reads CASAGPEAFF. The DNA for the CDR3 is TGTGCCTCTGCGGGGCCTGAAGCTTTCTTT.

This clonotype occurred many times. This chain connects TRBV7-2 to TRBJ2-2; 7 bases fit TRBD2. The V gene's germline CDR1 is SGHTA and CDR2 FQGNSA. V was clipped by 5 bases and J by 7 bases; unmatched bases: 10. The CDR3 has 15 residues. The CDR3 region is CASSPRAGRVGELFF. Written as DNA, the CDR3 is TGTGCCAGCAGCCCCCGAGCGGGAAGGGTCGGGGAGCTGTTTTTT.

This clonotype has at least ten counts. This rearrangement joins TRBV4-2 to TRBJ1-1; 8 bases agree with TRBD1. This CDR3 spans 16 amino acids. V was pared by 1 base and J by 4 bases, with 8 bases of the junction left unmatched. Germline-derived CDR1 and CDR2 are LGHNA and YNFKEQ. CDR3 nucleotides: TGTGCCAGCAGCCAAGGACCAGGGGGCATCGGCACTGAAGCTTTCTTT. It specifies CASSQGPGGIGTEAFF.

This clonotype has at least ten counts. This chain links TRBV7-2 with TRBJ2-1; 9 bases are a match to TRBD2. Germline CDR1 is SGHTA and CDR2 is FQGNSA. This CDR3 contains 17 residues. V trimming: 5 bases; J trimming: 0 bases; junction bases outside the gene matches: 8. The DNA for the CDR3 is TGTGCCAGCAGCGTAAGCGGGGGGCCCCGCTCCTACAATGAGCAGTTCTTC. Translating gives CASSVSGGPRSYNEQFF.

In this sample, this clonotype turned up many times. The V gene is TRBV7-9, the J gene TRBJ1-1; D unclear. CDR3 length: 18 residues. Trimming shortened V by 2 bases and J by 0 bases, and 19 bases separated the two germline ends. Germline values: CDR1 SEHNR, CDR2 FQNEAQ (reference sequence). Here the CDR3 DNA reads TGTGCCAGCAGCTTAAGTCCCCTCGTTCCGGGTATGAACACTGAAGCTTTCTTT. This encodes CASSLSPLVPGMNTEAFF.